The 13 T cell receptor beta chains below were found in one sample sequenced in a study of T cell responses to AZD1222 COVID-19 vaccine. Libraries were prepared by immunoSEQ multiplex PCR; TCRdb keeps only in-frame clonotypes and omits some of them. The data contain some 130,000 clones, 90% to 95% of them singletons. The specimen comprised peripheral blood, sampled 28 days after the second AZD1222 dose. All receptors come from an adult who received the AZD1222 COVID-19 vaccine.

This clone is a singleton in its sample. The rearrangement links TRBV30 to TRBJ1-1; D remains unclear. Trimming took off 2 bases at V and 0 bases at J, with 7 bases between the two ends. The germline V gene encodes CDR1 GTSNPN and CDR2 SVGIG (reference sequence). The CDR3 is 13 residues long. The CDR3 is CAWSSSLNTEAFF. CDR3 nucleotides: TGTGCCTGGAGTTCCAGCTTGAACACTGAAGCTTTCTTT.

The chain combines TRBV4-1 with TRBJ2-1; D is uncertain. Germline CDR1 MGHRA, CDR2 YSYEKL. There are 15 residues in the CDR3. Trimming stripped 1 base from V and 3 bases from J, with 10 bases between. The DNA of the CDR3 is TGCGCCAGCAGCCAAGTCGTCCCCTACTACAATGAGCAGTTCTTC. This translates into CASSQVVPYYNEQFF.

V is TRBV6-5 and J is TRBJ2-5; D uncertain. The CDR3 extends over 13 amino acids. Trimming pared 6 bases from V and 5 bases from J, leaving 13 bases between. Germline lookup yields CDR1 MNHEY and CDR2 SVGAGI. The CDR3 coding sequence is TGTGCCAGCAGACCGGTCTCTAGGGAGACCCAGTACTTC. Its translation: CASRPVSRETQYF.

The chain has TRBV6-6 and TRBJ1-6, with 7 bases fitting TRBD1. CDR3 length equals 15 residues. From germline, CDR1 is MNHNY and CDR2 SVGAGI (reference sequence). Trimming cost V 5 bases and J 7 bases; bases outside gene matches: 8. The CDR3 is CASSPRTGINSPLHF. The CDR3 DNA reads as TGTGCCAGCAGTCCGCGGACAGGCATCAATTCACCCCTCCACTTT.

The V gene is TRBV7-2, the J gene TRBJ1-1; D not certain. CDR3 size: 12 residues. Germline V gives CDR1 SGHTA, CDR2 FQGNSA. V was trimmed by 5 bases and J by 4 bases, leaving 8 bases between them. The CDR3 DNA is TGTGCCAGCAGCCCCAGTCCCACTGAAGCTTTCTTT. This sequence encodes CASSPSPTEAFF.

The chain joins TRBV6-2 or TRBV6-3 to TRBJ1-2, with D maybe TRBD1 (6 bases). Germline V gene sequence: CDR1 MNHEY, CDR2 SVGEGT. The CDR3 contains 14 residues. The V and J ends lost 0 bases and 5 bases respectively, with 10 bases between them. The DNA of the CDR3 is TGTGCCAGCAGTTACTCGGACAGAGGATATGGCTACACCTTC. Translated: CASSYSDRGYGYTF.

The chain recombines TRBV28 with TRBJ2-3; D not resolved. This CDR3 region has 15 residues. V was cut by 2 bases and J by 0 bases, with 9 bases left in between. The germline V gene has CDR1 MDHEN and CDR2 SYDVKM. As DNA, the CDR3 is TGTGCCAGCAGTTTAGCCTACGGAAGCACAGATACGCAGTATTTT. Its translation is CASSLAYGSTDTQYF.

CDR3 amino acids: CASSLVPVLSSFGANVLTF. CDR3 coding DNA: TGTGCCAGCAGTCTGGTCCCTGTCCTCTCTTCGTTTGGGGCCAACGTCCTGACTTTC. The chain links TRBV6-6 to TRBJ2-6, with D hard to call. V was trimmed by 5 bases and J by 3 bases, leaving 23 bases between them. CDR1 is MNHNY, CDR2 SVGAGI, per germline (reference sequence). This CDR3 is 19 amino acids long.

The rearrangement links TRBV15 to TRBJ2-3; 8 bases are a match to TRBD2. Per germline, CDR1 LNHNV and CDR2 YYDKDF (reference sequence). The V segment lost 1 base and the J segment 3 bases; nucleotides outside the gene matches: 9. This CDR3 is built from 17 residues. The CDR3 region is CATSRVLWRGETDTQYF. CDR3 DNA sequence: TGTGCCACCAGCAGAGTGCTCTGGCGGGGGGAGACAGATACGCAGTATTTT.

The chain recombines TRBV13 with TRBJ2-5; D is possibly TRBD2 (7 bases). V was cut by 6 bases and J by 5 bases, with 16 bases left in between. CDR3 length: 14 amino acids. Germline V gene data show CDR1 as PRHDT and CDR2 as FYEKMQ (reference sequence). CDR3 sequence (DNA): TGTGCCAGCAGTCTAGGGGGGGCCGCGGAGACCCAGTACTTC. This encodes CASSLGGAAETQYF.

The chain has TRBV13 and TRBJ2-3; the match to TRBD2 covers 10 bases. The CDR3 loop spans 15 amino acids. J was trimmed by 1 base and V by 5 bases; bases with no gene match: 3. Germline-derived CDR1 and CDR2 are PRHDT and FYEKMQ (reference sequence). The CDR3, as DNA: TGTGCCAGCAGCCAGAGCGGGGGGGGCACAGATACGCAGTATTTT. It translates to CASSQSGGGTDTQYF.

The chain couples TRBV20-1 to TRBJ2-7, with unresolved D. The CDR3 is 16 amino acids. Germline loops: CDR1 DFQATT, CDR2 SNEGSKA (reference sequence). Trimming pared 3 bases from V and 2 bases from J, leaving 20 bases between. DNA for the CDR3: TGCAGTGCTAGTCGGCTTTCGGTCTGGGCGGCCTACGAGCAGTACTTC. Translation: CSASRLSVWAAYEQYF.

The rearrangement links TRBV9 to TRBJ2-3; D ambiguous. The CDR3 contains 13 residues. Per germline, CDR1 SGDLS and CDR2 YYNGEE. Trimming pared 1 base from V and 3 bases from J, leaving 6 bases between. The CDR3 region has the DNA TGTGCCAGCAGCGTAAAAGGGACAGATACGCAGTATTTT. Protein product: CASSVKGTDTQYF. Variable domain in full (rest from reference TRBV9 and TRBJ2-3): DSGVTQTPKHLITATGQRVTLRCSPRSGDLSVYWYQQSLDQGLQFLIQYYNGEERAKGNILERFSAQQFPDLHSELNLSSLELGDSALYFCASSVKGTDTQYFGPGTRLTVL.